This TCR beta chain was obtained from a study of human T cells and chemical hapten exposure. In the study overall: A roughly 2 cm by roughly 2 cm inner upper arm patch received 2% DPC for sensitization. Diagnoses of alopecia areata, totalis or universalis occurred in mostly female patients.

Methods used by the authors: Counting gave a median of roughly 97,000 TCRs per sample, with values ranging from 23,224 to 690,600. TCRdb redid the calling of the RACE reads with MiXCR, one entry per CDR3 protein. The V and J calls come from TCRdb's annotation, not from the publication. The table lists 380,000 or so distinct CDR3 sequences, about 5% of them singletons. At least ten counts were recorded for this clonotype. V lost 0 bases and J lost 2; bases outside the gene matches: 5. CDR1 and CDR2 (germline): DFQATT, SNEGSKA (reference sequence). The CDR3 covers 15 residues. The time point is: pre-sensitization, week 0. As to treatment: therapeutic diphenylcyclopropenone sensitization with weekly scalp DPC. Participating donors were patients with alopecia, aged 18 to 70 years, considered appropriate candidates for DPC.

The chain carries TRBV20-1 and TRBJ1-1, with TRBD1 matching over 8 bases. The TCR sequence derives from a woman aged 18-29 years with alopecia areata. Some clones in this sample may be carry-over from other donors' samples. Sequenced here: whole blood, sampled in connection with sensitization to the hapten diphenylcyclopropenone (DPC). In DNA, the CDR3 is TGCAGTGCTAGAGACCCTGACAGGGGTAACACTGAAGCTTTCTTT. This codes for CSARDPDRGNTEAFF.